Shown below are 16 T cell receptor beta chains from a single sample sequenced in a study of blood T cell repertoires in COVID-19. Some clones are missing from TCRdb's copy, which holds only in-frame ones; the method was immunoSEQ multiplex PCR. The sample yields about 200,000 clones, 70% to 90% seen once. The specimen sequenced was peripheral blood. The origin of the receptors is an older woman with acute or convalescent COVID-19.

The genes are TRBV7-2 and TRBJ2-7, with 9 positions matching TRBD2. The germline gives CDR1 SGHTA, CDR2 FQGNSA. Germline trimming cut 5 bases from V and 9 bases from J; bases unmatched to any gene: 14. CDR3 length equals 15 residues. CDR3 sequence reads: CASSPNVAGASGQYF. DNA for the CDR3: TGTGCCAGCAGCCCGAATGTAGCGGGAGCCTCGGGGCAGTACTTC. The whole variable domain, filled in from reference TRBV7-2 and TRBJ2-7, reads GAGVSQSPSNKVTEKGKDVELRCDPISGHTALYWYRQSLGQGLEFLIYFQGNSAPDKSGLPSDRFSAERTGGSVSTLTIQRTQQEDSAVYLCASSPNVAGASGQYFGPGTRLTVT.

The rearrangement links TRBV9 to TRBJ2-2, with TRBD1 matching over 8 bases. This CDR3 is built from 14 residues. The germline gives CDR1 SGDLS, CDR2 YYNGEE. V dropped 2 bases and J dropped 4; count of bases not matched to a gene: 1. The CDR3 DNA reads as TGTGCCAGCAGCGTTACAGGGGGCACCGGGGAGCTGTTTTTT. It is translated as CASSVTGGTGELFF. The full variable domain, rest sourced from reference TRBV9 and TRBJ2-2, is DSGVTQTPKHLITATGQRVTLRCSPRSGDLSVYWYQQSLDQGLQFLIQYYNGEERAKGNILERFSAQQFPDLHSELNLSSLELGDSALYFCASSVTGGTGELFFGEGSRLTVL.

This clone appeared once. This rearrangement joins TRBV9 to TRBJ1-3, with 8 bases fitting TRBD1. V lost 4 bases and J lost 4; bases outside the gene matches: 7. The CDR3 has 15 amino acids. Germline-derived CDR1 and CDR2 are SGDLS and YYNGEE. CDR3 DNA sequence: TGTGCCAGCAGCCCCCAGGGGGCTAGGGGAAACACCATATATTTT. This gives the protein CASSPQGARGNTIYF.

The V gene is TRBV4-2, the J gene TRBJ2-1, with 8 bases identical to TRBD1. The V and J ends lost 2 bases and 6 bases, in that order; junction bases with no gene match: 9. Per the germline V gene, CDR1 is LGHNA and CDR2 is YNFKEQ. The CDR3 runs 16 residues. The DNA of the CDR3 is TGTGCCAGCAGCCAATCCGAAGGGACAGGCCGCAATGAGCAGTTCTTC. It translates to CASSQSEGTGRNEQFF.

J is TRBJ1-3 and V is TRBV19; 7 nucleotides align to TRBD1. This CDR3 has 15 amino acids. Per germline, CDR1 LNHDA and CDR2 SQIVND (reference sequence). The junction had 12 bases not matched to a gene; V was cut back by 5 bases and J by 8 bases. CDR3 sequence reads: CASSPRDSVSDTIYF. CDR3 DNA sequence: TGTGCCAGTAGTCCTCGGGACAGTGTTTCGGACACCATATATTTT. Full variable domain (rest looked up from reference TRBV19 and TRBJ1-3): DGGITQSPKYLFRKEGQNVTLSCEQNLNHDAMYWYRQDPGQGLRLIYYSQIVNDFQKGDIAEGYSVSREKKESFPLTVTSAQKNPTAFYLCASSPRDSVSDTIYFGEGSWLTVV.

The J gene is TRBJ1-4, the V gene TRBV6-5, with 10 bases fitting TRBD1. The germline gives CDR1 MNHEY, CDR2 SVGAGI. The junction had 4 bases not matched to a gene; V was cut back by 5 bases and J by 7 bases. The CDR3 is made up of 14 amino acids. CDR3 amino acids: CASSKTGGSEKLFF. Here the CDR3 DNA reads TGTGCCAGCAGTAAGACAGGGGGCAGTGAAAAACTGTTTTTT.

V gene TRBV6-6 combines with J gene TRBJ1-2; 11 bases fit TRBD1. This CDR3 is 13 amino acids long. Per the germline V gene, CDR1 is MNHNY and CDR2 is SVGAGI (reference sequence). V trimming: 4 bases; J trimming: 8 bases; junction bases outside the gene matches: 3. Here the CDR3 reads CASSSGQGAGYTF. The CDR3 DNA reads TGTGCCAGCAGTTCAGGACAGGGGGCAGGCTACACCTTC.

V and J are TRBV27 and TRBJ1-2; the match to TRBD1 covers 9 bases. Germline V CDR1 and CDR2: MNHEY, SMNVEV (reference sequence). The V segment lost 6 bases and the J segment 8 bases; nucleotides outside the gene matches: 7. This CDR3 comprises 13 residues. The CDR3 DNA reads as TGTGCCAGCAGACCACAGGGGGCGCGAGGCTACACCTTC. It yields the protein CASRPQGARGYTF.

The CDR3: CASSPNMYSSTDTQYF. CDR3 nucleotides: TGTGCCAGCAGCCCAAATATGTACTCTAGCACAGATACGCAGTATTTT. The genes are TRBV2 and TRBJ2-3; D not resolved. The CDR3 extends over 16 amino acids. V was clipped by 6 bases and J by 0 bases, with 16 bases between them. Germline values: CDR1 SNHLY, CDR2 FYNNEI. The full variable domain, completed using reference TRBV2 and TRBJ2-3, is EPEVTQTPSHQVTQMGQEVILRCVPISNHLYFYWYRQILGQKVEFLVSFYNNEISEKSEIFDDQFSVERPDGSNFTLKIRSTKLEDSAMYFCASSPNMYSSTDTQYFGPGTRLTVL.

This rearrangement joins TRBV19 to TRBJ1-5; 8 nucleotides match TRBD1. V lost 8 bases, J lost 6 bases, and 9 bases stayed unmatched. CDR1 is LNHDA, CDR2 SQIVND, per germline (reference sequence). The CDR3 is 14 amino acids. In nucleotides, the CDR3 is TGTGCCAGTTCTGGTCAGGGGGCGAGTCAGCCCCAGCATTTT. This encodes CASSGQGASQPQHF.

The count of this clone is one. The V and J genes are TRBV5-1 and TRBJ1-1; no reliable D call. The V end lost 2 bases, the J end lost 3 bases, and 17 bases lay between the germline ends. The V gene's germline CDR1 is SGHRS and CDR2 YFSETQ. CDR3 length: 16 residues. The CDR3 nucleotides are TGCGCCAGCAGCTTCAAACAGCGGGAATGGGACACTGAAGCTTTCTTT. Residues: CASSFKQREWDTEAFF.

The V and J genes are TRBV12-3 or TRBV12-4 and TRBJ1-2; 7 bases fit TRBD1. CDR3 size: 13 residues. Trimming took 6 bases from V and 8 from J; bases not matched to a gene: 9. CDR3 in amino acids: CASRSTGVDGYTF. CDR3 nucleotides: TGTGCCAGCAGATCTACAGGGGTTGACGGCTACACCTTC.

The rearrangement links TRBV19 to TRBJ1-1, with 12 bases lining up with TRBD1. CDR3 length equals 14 residues. Per the germline V gene, CDR1 is LNHDA and CDR2 is SQIVND (reference sequence). J lost 4 bases, V lost 3 bases, and 0 bases had no gene match. The CDR3 DNA sequence: TGTGCCAGTAGTATGGGACAGGGGGCCACTGAAGCTTTCTTT. As protein: CASSMGQGATEAFF.

This chain links TRBV6-1 with TRBJ2-7, with D unclear. The CDR3 is made up of 14 amino acids. Germline CDR1 and CDR2: MNHNS and SASEGT. Trimming pared 0 bases from V and 4 bases from J, leaving 10 bases between. The DNA of the CDR3 is TGTGCCAGCAGTGAAGCGGTTCTAAAATACGAGCAGTACTTC. It is translated as CASSEAVLKYEQYF.

CDR3 sequence (DNA): TGTGCCAGCAGCCCCCTCACGGGCTATGGCTACACCTTC. Translation gives CASSPLTGYGYTF. The chain combines TRBV3-1 (or the pseudogene TRBV3-2) with TRBJ1-2; no reliable D call. V shed 4 bases and J shed 4 bases, with 10 bases lying between them. The CDR3 has 13 amino acids. Germline assignment: CDR1 LGHDT and CDR2 YNNKEL (reference sequence).

This clone appeared a few times. This sequence joins TRBV18 and TRBJ2-5; D possibly corresponds to TRBD1 (5 bases). This CDR3 contains 15 residues. The V gene lost 3 bases and the J gene lost 2 bases, with 13 bases spanning the gap. The germline V gene encodes CDR1 KGHSH and CDR2 LQKENI. The CDR3 here is CASSPGPGPQETQYF. CDR3 DNA: TGTGCCAGCTCACCCGGGCCAGGGCCACAAGAGACCCAGTACTTC.